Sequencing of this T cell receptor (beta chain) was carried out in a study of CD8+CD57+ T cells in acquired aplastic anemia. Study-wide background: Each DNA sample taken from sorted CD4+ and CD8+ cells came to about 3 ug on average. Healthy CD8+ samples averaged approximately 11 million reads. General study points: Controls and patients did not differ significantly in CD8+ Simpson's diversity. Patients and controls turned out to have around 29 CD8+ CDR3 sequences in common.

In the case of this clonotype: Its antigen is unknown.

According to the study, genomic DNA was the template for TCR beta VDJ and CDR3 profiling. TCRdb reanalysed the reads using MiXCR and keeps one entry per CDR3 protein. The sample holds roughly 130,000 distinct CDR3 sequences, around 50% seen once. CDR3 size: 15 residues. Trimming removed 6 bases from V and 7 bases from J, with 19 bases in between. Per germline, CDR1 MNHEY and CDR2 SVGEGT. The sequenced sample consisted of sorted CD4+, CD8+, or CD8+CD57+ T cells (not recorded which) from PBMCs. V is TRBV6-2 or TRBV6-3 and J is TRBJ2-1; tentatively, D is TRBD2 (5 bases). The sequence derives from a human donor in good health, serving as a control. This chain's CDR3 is CASRSHSVGENEQFF. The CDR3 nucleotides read TGTGCCAGCAGGTCCCATAGCGTCGGGGAGAATGAGCAGTTCTTC.